This T cell receptor (beta chain) was sequenced during a study of CD8+ T cells in alopecia areata. Reverse transcription of extracted RNA yielded cDNA, which provided the sequencing template. Data came from immunoSEQ multiplex PCR; TCRdb stores just in-frame clones and leaves some out. The profile shows 90,000 to 150,000 clones, about 50% of them singletons. The length of the CDR3 is 12 residues. The V gene end was trimmed by 7 bases and the J gene end by 6 bases; junction bases not matched to a gene: 8. Per germline, CDR1 GTSNPN and CDR2 SVGIG (reference sequence). Treatment meaning: oral pan-JAK inhibitor, 5-10 mg twice daily.

The material sequenced was CD4+ T cells sorted from blood, taken at week 4, from a patient treated with tofacitinib. This chain uses TRBV30 with TRBJ1-1; TRBD1 matches at 7 bases. This TCR was sampled from a human donor with alopecia areata. CDR3 loop: CASGGQGAEAFF. CDR3 coding DNA: TGTGCCTCCGGGGGGCAGGGGGCTGAAGCTTTCTTT. Filled out from reference TRBV30 and TRBJ1-1, the complete variable domain reads SQTIHQWPATLVQPVGSPLSLECTVEGTSNPNLYWYRQAAGRGLQLLFYSVGIGQISSEVPQNLSASRPQDRQFILSSKKLLLSDSGFYLCASGGQGAEAFFGQGTRLTVV.